This passage covers 28 T cell receptor beta chains from one sample sequenced in a study of shared clonotypes between healthy human individuals. Method: immunoSEQ multiplex PCR; TCRdb's copy keeps in-frame clones and lacks some. The sample has around 120,000 clones; just over 65% are singletons. The sample comprised memory CD8+ T cells sorted from blood. Subset in this sample: CD45RO+ cells pooled with CCR7-negative TemRA cells. The receptors come from a woman in her 30s in good health.

The CDR3 bases are TGCGCCAGCAGGCCAGGTGGGGGTAATGAAAAACTGTTTTTT. It is translated as CASRPGGGNEKLFF. V usage is TRBV5-1 and J usage is TRBJ1-4; tentatively, D is TRBD1 (5 bases). Germline CDR1 and CDR2: SGHRS and YFSETQ. V was clipped by 5 bases and J by 4 bases, with 12 bases between them. The CDR3 is 14 residues long.

The genes are TRBV7-3 and TRBJ2-1, with D hard to call. This CDR3 comprises 14 residues. CDR1 is SGHTA, CDR2 FQGTGA, per germline. Trimming removed 3 bases from V and 7 bases from J, with 13 bases in between. CDR3 loop: CASSFRSDGNEQFF. DNA of the CDR3: TGTGCCAGCAGCTTTAGGTCGGACGGAAATGAGCAGTTCTTC.

This clone was found a few times. The chain links TRBV28 to TRBJ2-3; D not certain. Trimming took 8 bases from V and 2 from J, leaving 14 bases between them. This CDR3 is 14 amino acids long. Germline V gene lookup returns CDR1 MDHEN and CDR2 SYDVKM. The DNA of the CDR3 is TGTGCCAGCTCTTCCTCAGCGTCCACAGATACGCAGTATTTT. Its translation is CASSSSASTDTQYF.

The V and J genes are TRBV27 and TRBJ1-2; D remains unclear. The CDR3 sequence is 14 residues long. Germline CDR1 MNHEY, CDR2 SMNVEV (reference sequence). Trimming left V 4 bases short and J 7 bases short, with 16 bases between. Here the CDR3 DNA reads TGTGCCAGCAGTTCCATCACTGCTACCTCTGGCTACACCTTC. It is translated as CASSSITATSGYTF.

This chain uses TRBV4-1 with TRBJ2-7; a possible D gene is TRBD2 (7 bases). The CDR3 has 17 residues. Per germline, CDR1 MGHRA and CDR2 YSYEKL. Trimming stripped 0 bases from V and 2 bases from J, with 17 bases between. CDR3 nucleotide sequence: TGCGCCAGCAGCCAAGAATTAGGTACCGGGGGGCCCTACGAGCAGTACTTC. Translating it yields CASSQELGTGGPYEQYF.

The rearrangement uses TRBV11-2 and TRBJ2-7; D gene ambiguous. The CDR3 totals 13 residues. CDR1 SGHAT and CDR2 FQNNGV come from the germline V gene. The germline V and J ends were trimmed by 1 base and 4 bases, with 8 bases remaining between them. DNA for the CDR3: TGTGCCAGCAGCTTAGCCAGGTTGTACGAGCAGTACTTC. It is translated as CASSLARLYEQYF.

CDR3 in DNA: TGTGCCAGCACGGCGCAAGCGGTAGAGACCCAGTACTTC. Protein sequence: CASTAQAVETQYF. The genes are TRBV2 and TRBJ2-5; TRBD2 is a possible D gene (5 bases). The CDR3 has 13 residues. CDR1 and CDR2 (germline): SNHLY, FYNNEI. V lost 7 bases to trimming and J lost 4 bases, with 13 bases between them.

This chain connects TRBV5-1 to TRBJ2-1; 10 positions agree with TRBD2. J gave up 4 bases and V 2 bases, and 12 bases lay outside the gene matches. The CDR3 length is 18 residues. The germline CDR1 and CDR2 sequences are SGHRS and YFSETQ. The CDR3 DNA reads as TGCGCCAGCAGCTTACGCTCTAGCGGGAGTGGGACTTACAATGAGCAGTTCTTC. Its protein is CASSLRSSGSGTYNEQFF.

This clone has just a few counts. The rearrangement joins TRBV7-9 to TRBJ1-1; D remains unclear. Trimming shortened V by 1 base and J by 0 bases, and 6 bases separated the two germline ends. The CDR3 runs to 14 residues. Germline V gene data show CDR1 as SEHNR and CDR2 as FQNEAQ (reference sequence). The CDR3 reads CASSLERVNTEAFF. The CDR3 DNA sequence: TGTGCCAGCAGCTTAGAACGGGTGAACACTGAAGCTTTCTTT.

The chain's CDR3 is CAWSVGRGAYGYTF. The CDR3 nucleotides read TGTGCCTGGAGTGTCGGTCGGGGCGCCTATGGCTACACCTTC. This chain links TRBV30 with TRBJ1-2, with D possibly matching TRBD1 (5 bases). V lost 0 bases, J lost 4 bases, and 12 bases lay in between. CDR1 and CDR2 (germline): GTSNPN, SVGIG (reference sequence). CDR3 length: 14 amino acids.

This clone is a singleton in its sample. J is TRBJ2-7 and V is TRBV27, with 9 bases matching TRBD1. This CDR3 has 14 residues. The junction had 9 bases not matched to a gene; V was cut back by 6 bases and J by 6 bases. The germline CDR1 and CDR2 sequences are MNHEY and SMNVEV (reference sequence). The CDR3 bases are TGTGCCAGCAGCCTACAGGGGGCCTACGCCGAGCAGTACTTC. Encoded protein: CASSLQGAYAEQYF.

The chain employs TRBV25-1 and TRBJ1-4, with D possibly TRBD1 on 5 matching bases. CDR1 is MGHDK, CDR2 SYGVNS, per germline. V dropped 6 bases and J dropped 5 bases, with 16 bases sitting between them. This CDR3 region has 15 residues. This CDR3 reads CASRTRTFLNEKLFF. For the CDR3, the DNA is TGTGCCAGCAGGACCAGGACATTTTTGAATGAAAAACTGTTTTTT. Full variable domain (rest looked up from reference TRBV25-1 and TRBJ1-4): EADIYQTPRYLVIGTGKKITLECSQTMGHDKMYWYQQDPGMELHLIHYSYGVNSTEKGDLSSESTVSRIRTEHFPLTLESARPSHTSQYLCASRTRTFLNEKLFFGSGTQLSVL.

The chain recombines TRBV27 with TRBJ2-5, with D tentatively TRBD2 (6 bases). This CDR3 is built from 15 residues. The germline CDR1 and CDR2 sequences are MNHEY and SMNVEV (reference sequence). V lost 2 bases to trimming and J lost 2 bases, with 12 bases between them. The chain's CDR3 is CASSLQRRAQETQYF. The CDR3 DNA reads as TGTGCCAGCAGTTTACAGCGGAGGGCTCAAGAGACCCAGTACTTC.

The sample holds one count of this clone. V usage is TRBV9 and J usage is TRBJ2-1; D is unclear. Germline V gives CDR1 SGDLS, CDR2 YYNGEE. The CDR3 sequence is 16 residues long. Trimming took 2 bases from V and 0 from J, leaving 12 bases between them. CDR3 nucleotide sequence: TGTGCCAGCAGCGTCTCGTTCGGTACCTCCTACAATGAGCAGTTCTTC. It translates to CASSVSFGTSYNEQFF.

The chain has TRBV9 and TRBJ2-1; D gene unclear. CDR3 length equals 14 residues. CDR1 SGDLS and CDR2 YYNGEE come from the germline V gene. V gave up 0 bases and J gave up 7 bases, with 11 bases separating them. The CDR3 region is CASSVENSRNEQFF. Written as DNA, the CDR3 is TGTGCCAGCAGCGTAGAAAATAGTCGGAATGAGCAGTTCTTC.

This clone was observed once. The chain links TRBV2 to TRBJ2-5, with 7 nucleotides matching TRBD2. The J segment lost 1 base and the V segment lost 4 bases, leaving 6 bases of the junction unmatched. CDR1 and CDR2 from the germline V gene are SNHLY and FYNNEI. The CDR3 is 15 residues long. CDR3 protein: CASSGLAAPQETQYF. In DNA, the CDR3 is TGTGCCAGCAGTGGTCTAGCGGCGCCCCAAGAGACCCAGTACTTC.

The CDR3 nucleotides read TGTGCCAGCAGCGTAGGTCTTTTGAGAAAAGCTAACTATGGCTACACCTTC. Its translation is CASSVGLLRKANYGYTF. The rearrangement uses TRBV9 and TRBJ1-2; D not certain. Germline CDR1 and CDR2: SGDLS and YYNGEE. Trimming left V 0 bases short and J 0 bases short, with 15 bases between. The CDR3 extends over 17 amino acids. The whole variable domain, remainder taken from reference TRBV9 and TRBJ1-2, is DSGVTQTPKHLITATGQRVTLRCSPRSGDLSVYWYQQSLDQGLQFLIQYYNGEERAKGNILERFSAQQFPDLHSELNLSSLELGDSALYFCASSVGLLRKANYGYTFGSGTRLTVV.

This clone was recorded at least ten times. The chain links TRBV25-1 to TRBJ2-4, with 10 bases matching TRBD2. The trim removed 2 bases at V and 8 bases at J, leaving 6 bases unmatched. The CDR3 has 15 amino acids. Germline loops: CDR1 MGHDK, CDR2 SYGVNS. The CDR3 sequence is CASSEASGRPDIQYF. CDR3 coding DNA: TGTGCCAGCAGTGAAGCTAGCGGGAGACCGGACATTCAGTACTTC. The whole variable domain, remainder taken from reference TRBV25-1 and TRBJ2-4, is EADIYQTPRYLVIGTGKKITLECSQTMGHDKMYWYQQDPGMELHLIHYSYGVNSTEKGDLSSESTVSRIRTEHFPLTLESARPSHTSQYLCASSEASGRPDIQYFGAGTRLSVL.

This clone was seen repeatedly, ten times or more. The CDR3 loop reads CASSANREMTYEQYF. CDR3 coding DNA: TGTGCCAGCAGCGCTAACAGGGAAATGACTTACGAGCAGTACTTC. This chain uses TRBV5-6 with TRBJ2-7, with a weak D call TRBD1 (6 bases). CDR1 and CDR2 (germline): SGHDT, YYEEEE. The germline V and J ends were trimmed by 4 bases and 4 bases, with 18 bases remaining between them. This CDR3 is built from 15 residues.

The chain combines TRBV28 with TRBJ2-2; unclear D gene. V was cut by 6 bases and J by 1 base, with 9 bases left in between. Germline CDR1 and CDR2: MDHEN and SYDVKM. The CDR3 is made up of 14 amino acids. The CDR3 is CASRLRGNTGELFF. The CDR3 nucleotides read TGTGCCAGCAGGCTCAGAGGGAACACCGGGGAGCTGTTTTTT.

The genes are TRBV6-4 and TRBJ2-1; TRBD2 matches at 7 bases. Germline values: CDR1 MRHNA, CDR2 SNTAGT. With V trimmed by 5 bases and J by 10 bases, 14 bases remained unmatched. This CDR3 is built from 15 residues. CDR3 sequence (DNA): TGTGCCAGCAGTCTTTCCAGCGGGGCTGGCAGGGAGCAGTTCTTC. Translation gives CASSLSSGAGREQFF.

This clone has just one count. The rearrangement uses TRBV14 and TRBJ2-5; D ambiguous. V lost 0 bases and J lost 5, with 13 bases in between. Germline V gene sequence: CDR1 SGHDN, CDR2 FVKESK. The CDR3 extends over 15 amino acids. CDR3 loop: CASSQENNRKETQYF. CDR3 nucleotide sequence: TGTGCCAGCAGCCAAGAAAATAACCGGAAGGAGACCCAGTACTTC.

Concerning this clone: Since a far larger clone is one base different, this is likely a read error. The chain combines TRBV29-1 with TRBJ2-2; tentative D call: TRBD1 (6 bases). V was cut by 3 bases and J by 7 bases, with 18 bases left in between. The CDR3 length is 15 residues. Germline V CDR1 and CDR2: SQVTM, ANQGSEA. This CDR3 reads CSVEAQGTESGELFF. The CDR3 DNA sequence: TGCAGCGTTGAGGCGCAGGGGACGGAGAGCGGGGAGCTGTTTTTT.

This clone came up once. V and J are TRBV5-1 and TRBJ2-7; D not resolved. The germline CDR1 and CDR2 sequences are SGHRS and YFSETQ. Trimming removed 4 bases at V and 7 bases at J, with 12 bases between. The CDR3 runs 12 residues. The CDR3 nucleotides are TGCGCCAGCAGCGAAGGTGGTGGGGAGCAGTACTTC. The encoded protein is CASSEGGGEQYF. Using reference TRBV5-1 and TRBJ2-7 for the parts outside the CDR3, the full variable domain is KAGVTQTPRYLIKTRGQQVTLSCSPISGHRSVSWYQQTPGQGLQFLFEYFSETQRNKGNFPGRFSGRQFSNSRSEMNVSTLELGDSALYLCASSEGGGEQYFGPGTRLTVT.

This clone was seen only a few times. Other DNA sequences within the sample encode an identical CDR3. The rearrangement links TRBV2 to TRBJ1-1; D perhaps matches TRBD1 (5 bases). V was clipped by 1 base and J by 4 bases, with 7 bases between them. The germline CDR1 and CDR2 sequences are SNHLY and FYNNEI. The CDR3 contains 13 residues. The CDR3 reads CASSEGGRTEAFF. The CDR3 bases are TGTGCCAGCAGTGAAGGGGGCCGCACTGAAGCTTTCTTT. Filled out from reference TRBV2 and TRBJ1-1, the complete variable domain reads EPEVTQTPSHQVTQMGQEVILRCVPISNHLYFYWYRQILGQKVEFLVSFYNNEISEKSEIFDDQFSVERPDGSNFTLKIRSTKLEDSAMYFCASSEGGRTEAFFGQGTRLTVV.

A word on this clone: Other DNA sequences of this sample code for an identical CDR3. V is TRBV7-9 and J is TRBJ2-1; tentatively, D is TRBD1 or TRBD2 (6 bases each). The CDR3 loop spans 16 amino acids. V dropped 5 bases and J dropped 3 bases, with 17 bases sitting between them. Germline CDR1 reads SEHNR; CDR2 reads FQNEAQ (reference sequence). CDR3 DNA sequence: TGTGCCAGCAGCCCCCGAGGGGGTAGCGGCTACAATGAGCAGTTCTTC. This codes for CASSPRGGSGYNEQFF.

J is TRBJ2-5 and V is TRBV18, with TRBD1 matching over 7 bases. With V trimmed by 5 bases and J by 3 bases, 9 bases remained unmatched. This CDR3 is 15 amino acids long. Germline-derived CDR1 and CDR2 are KGHSH and LQKENI. The CDR3 protein is CASSDGTDSKETQYF. CDR3 nucleotide sequence: TGTGCCAGCTCAGACGGGACAGATTCTAAAGAGACCCAGTACTTC.

The CDR3 protein is CASSSDNQPQHF. Here the CDR3 DNA reads TGTGCCAGCAGCTCCGATAATCAGCCCCAGCATTTT. The chain uses TRBV5-4 and TRBJ1-5; D is uncertain. Per germline, CDR1 SGHNT and CDR2 YYREEE (reference sequence). The V end lost 3 bases, the J end lost 4 bases, and 5 bases lay between the germline ends. This CDR3 is built from 12 residues.